This TCR beta chain appears in the sequencing data of a study of long-term antiretroviral therapy in people with HIV (dated by TCRdb to 2021 to 2024). In the study overall: The earliest samples were collected roughly a decade before the 2015 WHO recommendation for immediate ART, at a time when ART was usually postponed until CD4 counts fell. A retrospective serial study tested whether changes in peripheral blood TRB repertoire composition and diversity were associated with ART initiation and durable HIV suppression. About 35% of the 30 participants with HIV were female. From 25 to 30 adults with confirmed HIV infection, the cohort provided 150 to 200 cryopreserved PBMC samples, gathered serially across a mean of around six years (range 1-12). Test extractions of a monoclonal T-cell line alongside some 35 polyclonal samples showed no cross-contamination during QIAcube processing. The study at large found these results: Expanded TRB clones identified before ART initiation dominated the repertoire across all time points, though the dominance fluctuated and decreased in many PLHIV after ART. The samples were dated from the mid-2000s to the late 2010s, and the ART regimens that were used may be less effective than current ART regimens. Because pre-ART samples had limited cell numbers, unsorted PBMC were profiled rather than sorted CD4+ and CD8+ T cells. No data were available on ART adherence, viral resistance or therapy changes, limiting inferences about post-ART repertoire changes. CDR3 length ranges in HIV repertoires were narrower than in controls, and network structure suggested an antigen-experienced repertoire with only a slight naive shift after ART. ART initiation was associated with a significant increase in TRB diversity, but diversity stayed significantly below transplant donor controls even after long-term ART. Since PBMC availability was limited, sequencing covered only the TCR beta chain, with no alpha chain pairing.

Inclusive of the bounding cysteine and phenylalanine, the CDR3 is 14 residues long. The sequence is cut down to CDR3 DNA, 42 bases in frame from base 1. CDR1 and CDR2, looked up from the germline V gene, are SGHTS and YDEGEE. The germline ends are 12 bases apart after V is trimmed by 4 bases and J by 7 bases. This clone has more than one count but fewer than ten. The antigen it recognizes is unknown. Per-nucleotide qualities are absent, and no much larger clonotype sits a single base away. The immunoSEQ hsTCRB v3.0 assay was used at survey level resolution to sequence the TRB variable region. A depth of about 35,000-55,000 T-cell genomes per sample was targeted for TRB sequencing. An Illumina MiSeq with a v3 150-cycle kit was used to sequence the pooled TRB libraries. The authors processed their data as follows. Repertoire analysis was performed in R inside a reproducible Nextflow workflow that covered QC, data transformation and analysis. LymphoSeq2, an R package for AIRR-Seq data exploration, was used to implement custom analyses. After excluding a handful of samples that yielded fewer than 5000 total TRB sequences, fewer than 200 HIV repertoires remained for analysis. Among the roughly 190 retained HIV repertoires, 59 were collected before ART initiation and about 130 were collected after ART initiation. Each repertoire was downsampled to 5000 TRB nucleotide sequences, and summary statistics were averaged across 100 downsampling iterations. The analysis kept only TRB sequences whose CDR3 regions were at least seven amino acids long. Two measures captured diversity: a Shannon entropy-derived clonality score and the Gini coefficient. In the repertoire networks, any two of the top 5000 CDR3 amino acid sequences were linked whenever the two sequences differed by an edit distance of one. GLIPH2 predicted antigen specificity groups and MHC restriction for TRB CDR3 amino acid sequences. To flag known CMV, EBV, HIV or tissue antigen associations, CDR3 amino acid sequences were matched against VDJdb and McPAS-TCR. Pre-ART, post-ART and control groups were compared with Wilcoxon signed-rank tests and Holm-Bonferroni correction. TCRdb re-hosts the immuneACCESS table, in-frame sequences only. Its copies lack some clones; in the studies checked, an unresolved V gene accounts for under half of them, and the cause for the rest is not known. The V and J calls and clone size are taken from that table; D and trimming were inferred from the DNA. Recorded for this sample are roughly 36,000 clones; roughly four fifths of them occurred a single time. The ten largest clones add up to roughly 7.9% of the sample.

To be included, a participant needed at least one PBMC sample from before ART initiation plus at least two post-ART samples. All participants with HIV were treated in the United States of America. Before DNA extraction, cryopreserved samples of about 1-10 million PBMC were thawed and washed. At the time of the earliest PBMC sample, participants with HIV were aged between roughly 20 and 60 years. PBMC samples from each participant spanned 1-4 timepoints before ART initiation and 2-8 timepoints after ART initiation, with a median of 7 samples. For every participant, serial HIV viral load, CD4+ T-cell count, ART history and demographic data were obtained. A Qiagen kit on a QIAcube was used to extract genomic DNA from unsorted PBMC, with samples processed in batches of 12.

This sample comprised unsorted PBMCs, obtained 0.4 years before starting antiretroviral therapy. Recombination linked TRBV5-8 to TRBJ1-6; matching of 5 bases hints at TRBD1 as the D gene. The TCR was taken from a man aged 18 to 30 with HIV. The CDR3 region has the sequence CASSRRALNSPLHF. The bases read TGTGCCAGCAGCCGCAGGGCCCTGAATTCACCCCTCCACTTT.